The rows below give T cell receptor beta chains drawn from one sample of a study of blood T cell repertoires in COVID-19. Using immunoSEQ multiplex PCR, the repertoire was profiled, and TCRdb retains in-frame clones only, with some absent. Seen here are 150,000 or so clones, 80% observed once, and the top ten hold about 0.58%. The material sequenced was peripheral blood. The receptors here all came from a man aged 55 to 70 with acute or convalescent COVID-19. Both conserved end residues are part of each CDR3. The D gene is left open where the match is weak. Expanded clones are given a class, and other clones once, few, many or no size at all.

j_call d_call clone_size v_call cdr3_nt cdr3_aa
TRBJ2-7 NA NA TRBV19 TGTGCCAGCTCCCGCCAGGGGCCCTACGAGCAGTACTTC CASSRQGPYEQYF
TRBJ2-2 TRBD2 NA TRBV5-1 TGCGCCAGCTTCTCCGGGGGGGGAGTACTCACCGGGGAGCTGTTTTTT CASFSGGGVLTGELFF
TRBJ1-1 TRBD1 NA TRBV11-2 TGTGCCAGCAGCCGCAGGGACAGGGCTGGAGGCACTGAAGCTTTCTTT CASSRRDRAGGTEAFF
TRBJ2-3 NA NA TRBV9 TGTGCCAGCAGCGTAGAACCGGGACTCGCTGGGGGGGATACGCAGTATTTT CASSVEPGLAGGDTQYF
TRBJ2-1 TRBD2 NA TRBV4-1 TGCGCCAGCAGCCTCCGACTAGCGGGAGTTGAGCAGTTCTTC CASSLRLAGVEQFF
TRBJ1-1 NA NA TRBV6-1 TGTGCCAGCAGTGAAGGGCGGGGGTTGAACACTGAAGCTTTCTTT CASSEGRGLNTEAFF
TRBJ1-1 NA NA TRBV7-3 TGTGCCAGCAGGTACAGCGGAGCTTTCTTT CASRYSGAFF
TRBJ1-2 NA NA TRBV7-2 TGTGCCAGCAGCTGGGGCCCGACATCTAACTATGGCTACACCTTC CASSWGPTSNYGYTF
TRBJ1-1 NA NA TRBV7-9 TGTGCCAGCAGCTTAGGAGGGACAACGGACACTGAAGCTTTCTTT CASSLGGTTDTEAFF
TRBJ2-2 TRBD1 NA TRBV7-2 TGTGCCAGCAGCTTAGAGACAGGGGAAGCCACCGGGGAGCTGTTTTTT CASSLETGEATGELFF
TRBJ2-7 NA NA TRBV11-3 TGTGCCAGCAGCTCGAGCTCCTACGAGCAGTACTTC CASSSSSYEQYF
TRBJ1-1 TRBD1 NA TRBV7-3 TGTGCCAGCAGCCAGTGGACAGGGGGCCGTGGAACGAACACTGAAGCTTTCTTT CASSQWTGGRGTNTEAFF
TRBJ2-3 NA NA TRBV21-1 TGTGCCAGCAGCAAAGTGTATGGCACAGATACGCAGTATTTT CASSKVYGTDTQYF
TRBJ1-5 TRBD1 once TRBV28 TGTGCCAGCAGTTTTAACAGGGGCGTCGGTCAGCCCCAGCATTTT CASSFNRGVGQPQHF
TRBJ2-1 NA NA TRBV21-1 TGTGCCAGCAGCAAAAACCGGGACAGAGGGAATGAGCAGTTCTTC CASSKNRDRGNEQFF
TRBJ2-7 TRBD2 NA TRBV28 TGTGCCAGCAGGGGACTAATGCGAGAGCAGTACTTC CASRGLMREQYF
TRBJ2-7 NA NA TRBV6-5 TGTGCCAGCAGCCGGGGAAGCACCTACGAGCAGTACTTC CASSRGSTYEQYF
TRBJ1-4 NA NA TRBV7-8 TGTGCCAGCAGCCCTCAGGGTGAAAAACTGTTTTTT CASSPQGEKLFF
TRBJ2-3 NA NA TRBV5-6 TGTGCCAGCATTTCGGGAGATACGCAGTATTTT CASISGDTQYF
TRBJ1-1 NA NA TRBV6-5 TGTGCCAGCAGTACTCCGAGGGAGGCTGAAGCTTTCTTT CASSTPREAEAFF
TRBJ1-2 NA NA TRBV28 TGTGCCAGCGCTCCTGGGGGGGCAGTTCGCTATGGCTACACCTTC CASAPGGAVRYGYTF
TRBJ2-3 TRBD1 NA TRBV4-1 TGCGCCAGCAGCCGGGAGGACAGGGGCGTACTAGATACGCAGTATTTT CASSREDRGVLDTQYF
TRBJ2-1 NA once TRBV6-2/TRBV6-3 TGTGCCAGCAGCCCGCAGTCCTACAATGAGCAGTTCTTC CASSPQSYNEQFF
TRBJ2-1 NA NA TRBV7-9 TGTGCCAGCAGCTTAGCTTCTGCGGGTGCCTGGCGCAATGAGCAGTTCTTC CASSLASAGAWRNEQFF
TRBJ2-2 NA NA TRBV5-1 TGCGCCAGCAGCCCCCTCCGGACATCAACCGGGGAGCTGTTTTTT CASSPLRTSTGELFF
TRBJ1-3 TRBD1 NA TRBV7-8 TGTGCCAGCAGCTTAGAGACCAGGAGACAGGGCTTCGGTAGGGGAAACACCATATATTTT CASSLETRRQGFGRGNTIYF
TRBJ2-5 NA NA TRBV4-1 TGCGCCAGCAGCCAAGATCTATACGGGGGGCGTGAGACCCAGTACTTC CASSQDLYGGRETQYF
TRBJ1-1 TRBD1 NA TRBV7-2 TGTGCCAGCAGCTCACAGGGGGGACAGGGGGCTGAAGCTTTCTTT CASSSQGGQGAEAFF
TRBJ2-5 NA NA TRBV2 TGTGCCAGCAGTTTAAGTCAGGGAGAGACCCAGTACTTC CASSLSQGETQYF
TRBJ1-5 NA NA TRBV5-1 TGCGCCAGCAGCTTGGGGCAGGGGATGGATCAGCCCCAGCATTTT CASSLGQGMDQPQHF
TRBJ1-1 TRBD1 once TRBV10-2 TGCGCCAGCATACAGCCAGGGGGCGGCACTGAAGCTTTCTTT CASIQPGGGTEAFF
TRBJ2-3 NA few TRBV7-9 TGTGCCAGCAGCCCCGGGACACCCAACTTGTGGGCCGATACGCAGTATTTT CASSPGTPNLWADTQYF
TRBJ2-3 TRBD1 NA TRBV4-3 TGCGCCAGCAGCCAAGTTCCGGGACAGGGGGCAGATACGCAGTATTTT CASSQVPGQGADTQYF
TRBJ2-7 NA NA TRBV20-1 TGCAGTGCTAGTAAGGGGGACGGCTACGAGCAGTACTTC CSASKGDGYEQYF
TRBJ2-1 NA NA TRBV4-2 TGTGCCAGCAGCCAAGCAGGGGGGTGGACCTACAATGAGCAGTTCTTC CASSQAGGWTYNEQFF
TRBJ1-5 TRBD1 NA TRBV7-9 TGTGCCAGCAGCGGGGGACAGGGGGGATATCAGCCCCAGCATTTT CASSGGQGGYQPQHF
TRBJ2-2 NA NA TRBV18 TGTGCCAGCTCACATGACTGGAACACCGGGGAGCTGTTTTTT CASSHDWNTGELFF
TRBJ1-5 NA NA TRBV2 TGTGCCAGCAGTGTTAGGAGGGGCAAGAATCAGCCCCAGCATTTT CASSVRRGKNQPQHF
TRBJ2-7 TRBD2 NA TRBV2 TGTGCCAGCAGTGGAGGTCAGGGCGGGAGGTTCTCCTACGAGCAGTACTTC CASSGGQGGRFSYEQYF
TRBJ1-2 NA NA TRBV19 TGTGCCACCTCGGGAGGGGGAGGCTACACCTTC CATSGGGGYTF
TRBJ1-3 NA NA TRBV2 TGTGCCAGCGGCCGGGGTCCGATCTCTGGAAACACCATATATTTT CASGRGPISGNTIYF
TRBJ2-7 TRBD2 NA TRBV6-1 TGTGCCAGCAGTGAAGCCCCTTATATAGCGGGGCCGTTC CASSEAPYIAGPF
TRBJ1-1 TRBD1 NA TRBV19 TGTGCCAGTAGTAGAGGACAGGGAATGAACACTGAAGCTTTCTTT CASSRGQGMNTEAFF
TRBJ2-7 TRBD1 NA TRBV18 TGTGCCAGCTCCCCTCGACAGGGAGCCTACGAGCAGTACTTC CASSPRQGAYEQYF
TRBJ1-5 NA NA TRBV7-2 TGTGCCAGCAGCTTCACATACTATAGCAATCAGCCCCAGCATTTT CASSFTYYSNQPQHF
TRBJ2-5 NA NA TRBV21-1 TGTGCCAGCAGCAAAGTGGCGGACAAGCGAGAGACCCAGTACTTC CASSKVADKRETQYF
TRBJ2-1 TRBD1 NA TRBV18 TGTGCCAGCTCACCCACAGGGGGCGCGTACAATGAGCAGTTCTTC CASSPTGGAYNEQFF
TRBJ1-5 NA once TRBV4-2 TGTGCCAGCAGCCAAGATCGTAGACAGCCCCAGCATTTT CASSQDRRQPQHF
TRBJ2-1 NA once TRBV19 TGTGCCAGTAGTATAGTTGGACAAATTGGTGAGCAGTTCTTC CASSIVGQIGEQFF
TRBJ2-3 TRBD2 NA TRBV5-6 TGTGCCAGCAGCTTGCGGGGGGGCAGCACAGATACGCAGTATTTT CASSLRGGSTDTQYF
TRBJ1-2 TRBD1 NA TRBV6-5 TGTGCCAGCAGTCCGGGACAGGCGATTAAAGGCTACACCTTC CASSPGQAIKGYTF
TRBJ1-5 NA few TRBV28 TGTGCCAGTCAGGGGTCGCGGTGGGGTATGAGCAATCAGCCCCAGCATTTT CASQGSRWGMSNQPQHF
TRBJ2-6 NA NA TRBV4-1 TGCGCCAGCAGCCAAGATCGGGTGAAAGGGGCCAACGTCCTGACTTTC CASSQDRVKGANVLTF